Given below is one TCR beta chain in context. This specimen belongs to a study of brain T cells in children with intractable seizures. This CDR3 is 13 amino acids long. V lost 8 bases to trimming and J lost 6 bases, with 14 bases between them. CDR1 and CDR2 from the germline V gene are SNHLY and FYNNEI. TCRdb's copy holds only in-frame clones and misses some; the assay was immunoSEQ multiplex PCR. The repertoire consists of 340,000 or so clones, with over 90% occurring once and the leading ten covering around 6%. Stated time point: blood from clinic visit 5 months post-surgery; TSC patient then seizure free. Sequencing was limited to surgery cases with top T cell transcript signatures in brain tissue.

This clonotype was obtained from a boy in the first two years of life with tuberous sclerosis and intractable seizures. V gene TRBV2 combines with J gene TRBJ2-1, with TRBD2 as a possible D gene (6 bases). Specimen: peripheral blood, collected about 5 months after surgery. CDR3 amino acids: CASSPEGFNEQFF. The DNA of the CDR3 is TGTGCCAGCTCGCCGGAGGGCTTCAATGAGCAGTTCTTC.